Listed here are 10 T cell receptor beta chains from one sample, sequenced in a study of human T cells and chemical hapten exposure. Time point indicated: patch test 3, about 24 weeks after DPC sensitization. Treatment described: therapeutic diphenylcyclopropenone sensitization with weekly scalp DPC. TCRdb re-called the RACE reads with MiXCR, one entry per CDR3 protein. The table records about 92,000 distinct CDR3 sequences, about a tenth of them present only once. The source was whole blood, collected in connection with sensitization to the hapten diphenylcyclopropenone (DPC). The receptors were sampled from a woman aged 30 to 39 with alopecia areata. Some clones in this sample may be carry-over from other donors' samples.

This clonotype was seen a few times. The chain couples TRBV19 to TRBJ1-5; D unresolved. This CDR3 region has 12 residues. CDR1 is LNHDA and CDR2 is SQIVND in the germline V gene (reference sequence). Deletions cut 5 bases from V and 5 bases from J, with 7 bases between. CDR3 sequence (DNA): TGTGCCAGTAGTTTTTTAGATCAGCCCCAGCATTTT. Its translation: CASSFLDQPQHF.

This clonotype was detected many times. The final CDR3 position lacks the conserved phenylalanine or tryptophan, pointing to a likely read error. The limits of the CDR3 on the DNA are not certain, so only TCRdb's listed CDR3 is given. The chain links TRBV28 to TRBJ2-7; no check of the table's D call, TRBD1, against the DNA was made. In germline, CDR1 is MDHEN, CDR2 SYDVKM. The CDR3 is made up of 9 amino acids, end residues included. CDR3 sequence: CASSLCGAL.

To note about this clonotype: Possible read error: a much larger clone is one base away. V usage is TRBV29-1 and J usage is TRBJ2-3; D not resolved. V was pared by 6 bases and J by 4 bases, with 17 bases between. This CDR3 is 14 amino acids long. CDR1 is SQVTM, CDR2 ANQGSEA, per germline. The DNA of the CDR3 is TGCAGCGTGTGGCGGTCAGTAAACTCAGATACGCAGTATTTT. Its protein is CSVWRSVNSDTQYF.

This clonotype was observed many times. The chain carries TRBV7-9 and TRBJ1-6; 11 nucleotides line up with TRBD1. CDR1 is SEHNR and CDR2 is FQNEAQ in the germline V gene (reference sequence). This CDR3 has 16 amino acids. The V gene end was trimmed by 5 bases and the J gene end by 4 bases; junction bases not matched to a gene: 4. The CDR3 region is CASSPGTGGYNSPLHF. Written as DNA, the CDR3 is TGTGCCAGCAGCCCCGGGACAGGGGGTTATAATTCACCCCTCCACTTT.

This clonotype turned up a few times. Written as DNA, the CDR3 is TGTGCCAGCAGCCCCTCGGGGCAAAACTACGAGCAGTACTTC. It specifies CASSPSGQNYEQYF. The V and J genes are TRBV9 and TRBJ2-7; the D call may be TRBD1 or TRBD2 (5 bases each). The CDR3 runs to 14 residues. V lost 4 bases and J lost 3, with 14 bases in between. The germline V gene encodes CDR1 SGDLS and CDR2 YYNGEE.

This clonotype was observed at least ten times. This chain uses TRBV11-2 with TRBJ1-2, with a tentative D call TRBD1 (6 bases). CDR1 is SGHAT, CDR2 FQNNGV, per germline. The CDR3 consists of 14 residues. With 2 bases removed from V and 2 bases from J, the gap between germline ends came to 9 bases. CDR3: CASSLYGGNYGYTF. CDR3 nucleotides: TGTGCCAGCAGCTTATACGGGGGCAACTATGGCTACACCTTC.

CDR3 protein: CASSLASSSYEQYF. As DNA, the CDR3 is TGTGCCAGCAGCTTGGCCTCCAGCTCCTACGAGCAGTACTTC. This chain connects TRBV5-4 to TRBJ2-7; D not certain. From germline, CDR1 is SGHNT and CDR2 YYREEE (reference sequence). CDR3 length: 14 residues. Trimming shortened V by 0 bases and J by 0 bases, and 7 bases separated the two germline ends. Drawing the rest from reference TRBV5-4 and TRBJ2-7, the complete variable domain is ETGVTQSPTHLIKTRGQQVTLRCSSQSGHNTVSWYQQALGQGPQFIFQYYREEENGRGNFPPRFSGLQFPNYSSELNVNALELDDSALYLCASSLASSSYEQYFGPGTRLTVT.

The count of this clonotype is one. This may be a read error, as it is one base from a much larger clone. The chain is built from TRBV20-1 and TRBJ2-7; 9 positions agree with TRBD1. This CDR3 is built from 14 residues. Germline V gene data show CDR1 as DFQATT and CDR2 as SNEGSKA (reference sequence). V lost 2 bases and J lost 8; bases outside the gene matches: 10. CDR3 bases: TGCAGTGCTAGAAGACAGGGGGGTCCCGGCAAGCAGTACTTC. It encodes CSARRQGGPGKQYF.

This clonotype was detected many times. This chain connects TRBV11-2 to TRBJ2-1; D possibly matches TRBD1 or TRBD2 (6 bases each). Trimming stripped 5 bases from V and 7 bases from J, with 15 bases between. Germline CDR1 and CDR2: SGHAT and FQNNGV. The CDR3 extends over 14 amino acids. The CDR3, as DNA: TGTGCCAGCAGCGGAACCGGGGGCCATAATGAGCAGTTCTTC. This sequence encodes CASSGTGGHNEQFF. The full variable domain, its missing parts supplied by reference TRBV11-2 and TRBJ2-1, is EAGVAQSPRYKIIEKRQSVAFWCNPISGHATLYWYQQILGQGPKLLIQFQNNGVVDDSQLPKDRFSAERLKGVDSTLKIQPAKLEDSAVYLCASSGTGGHNEQFFGPGTRLTVL.

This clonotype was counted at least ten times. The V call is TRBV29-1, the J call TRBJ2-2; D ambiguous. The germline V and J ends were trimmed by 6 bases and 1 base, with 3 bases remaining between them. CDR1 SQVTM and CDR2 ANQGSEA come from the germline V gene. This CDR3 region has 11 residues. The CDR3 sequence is CSVKNTGELFF. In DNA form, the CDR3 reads TGCAGCGTCAAGAACACCGGGGAGCTGTTTTTT.